A selection of T cell receptor beta chains follows, all from one sample in a study of immune heterogeneity within non-small cell lung tumors. TCRdb called the multiplex PCR reads again in MiXCR, with one record for every CDR3 protein. The table lists 21,000 or so distinct CDR3 sequences, around 26% of them singletons. Source material: lung tumor tissue. The receptors here all came from a man aged 35-49 years with non-small cell lung cancer. CDR3s include the opening cysteine and the closing phenylalanine or tryptophan. Fields, in order: D gene, clone size, V gene, J gene, CDR3 DNA, CDR3 protein. A D gene is named only where the DNA matches it firmly. Clone size is not always given. Where it is, it says once, few, many or a class for expanded clones.

D: -; size: -; V: TRBV5-1; J: TRBJ1-5; DNA: TGCGCCAGCAGCTTGGCCGGCAGCCTCAATCAGCCCCAGCATTTT; CDR3: CASSLAGSLNQPQHF
D: TRBD1; size: many; V: TRBV10-2; J: TRBJ2-7; DNA: TGCGCCAGCATCGCGGGACAGGGACTTTACGAGCAGTACTTC; CDR3: CASIAGQGLYEQYF
D: TRBD1; size: once; V: TRBV24-1; J: TRBJ2-5; DNA: TGTGCCACCAGTGATAGAGCCGCGACAGGGGGCTTGGAAGAGACCCAGTACTTC; CDR3: CATSDRAATGGLEETQYF
D: -; size: -; V: TRBV27; J: TRBJ1-4; DNA: TGTGCCAGCAGTTTTTCCCTCGGGGGGACGGAACTGTTTTTT; CDR3: CASSFSLGGTELFF
D: TRBD2; size: -; V: TRBV19; J: TRBJ2-7; DNA: TGTGCCAGTAGTACCCTAGCGGGAGGGAGGGGGCAGTACTTC; CDR3: CASSTLAGGRGQYF
D: TRBD2; size: many; V: TRBV9; J: TRBJ2-7; DNA: TGTGCCAGCAGCCGGGGACTAGCGGGGGCTATGACCTACGAGCAGTACTTC; CDR3: CASSRGLAGAMTYEQYF
D: TRBD2; size: -; V: TRBV30; J: TRBJ2-6; DNA: TGTGCCTGGAGTGTACTCACTAGCGGAGGCTCTGGGGCCAACGCCCTGACTTTC; CDR3: CAWSVLTSGGSGANALTF
D: TRBD1; size: -; V: TRBV28; J: TRBJ2-2; DNA: TGTGCCAGCAGTTTAACAGGGGGCGCTTCCGGGGAGCTGTTTTTT; CDR3: CASSLTGGASGELFF
D: -; size: few; V: TRBV12-3/TRBV12-4; J: TRBJ1-6; DNA: TGTGCCAGCAGCACCGGGACCCTCCTCCACTTT; CDR3: CASSTGTLLHF
D: -; size: few; V: TRBV20-1; J: TRBJ2-1; DNA: TGCAGTGCTAGGAGTACGTACACAGTTTATGAGCAGTTCTTC; CDR3: CSARSTYTVYEQFF
D: -; size: few; V: TRBV27; J: TRBJ1-1; DNA: TGTGCCAGCAGTTTCCTCGGACAGAACACTGAAGCTTTCTTT; CDR3: CASSFLGQNTEAFF
D: TRBD1; size: many; V: TRBV4-2; J: TRBJ2-7; DNA: TGTGCCAGCAGCCAAGATAGGGGGAGGACAGGGGGAAAGTTCGAGCAGTACTTC; CDR3: CASSQDRGRTGGKFEQYF
D: -; size: many; V: TRBV2; J: TRBJ2-5; DNA: TGTGCCAGCAGTGATTCCGTGGGACGGCAGCAAGAGACCCAGTACTTC; CDR3: CASSDSVGRQQETQYF
D: -; size: many; V: TRBV12-3/TRBV12-4; J: TRBJ2-1; DNA: TGTGCCAGCAGTCCCTGGGTGGGGGCGGGAGCGGGGACGGGGACCTACAATGAGCAGTTCTTC; CDR3: CASSPWVGAGAGTGTYNEQFF
D: -; size: -; V: TRBV30; J: TRBJ1-2; DNA: TGTGCCTGGGCTCTACCCTGGGCGATCTATGGCTACACCTTC; CDR3: CAWALPWAIYGYTF
D: TRBD2; size: few; V: TRBV6-6; J: TRBJ2-2; DNA: TGTGCCAGCAGTTACTCGACTAGCGGGAGCAACACCGGGGAGCTGTTTTTT; CDR3: CASSYSTSGSNTGELFF
D: TRBD1; size: many; V: TRBV6-8; J: TRBJ2-7; DNA: TGTGCCAGCACCCAGACAGGGGGCGACGAGCAGTACTTC; CDR3: CASTQTGGDEQYF
D: -; size: few; V: TRBV11-3; J: TRBJ1-1; DNA: TGTGCCAGCAGCTTGGGCGGGAAAGTGGCTGAAGCTTTCTTT; CDR3: CASSLGGKVAEAFF
D: -; size: -; V: TRBV5-6; J: TRBJ2-5; DNA: TGTGCCAGCAGCGACAGGATCATCATGCGGGAGACCCAGTACTTC; CDR3: CASSDRIIMRETQYF
D: TRBD1; size: few; V: TRBV29-1; J: TRBJ1-1; DNA: TGCAGCGTTGATCCGACAGGGGGCATCGGGAACACTGAAGCTTTCTTT; CDR3: CSVDPTGGIGNTEAFF
D: -; size: -; V: TRBV29-1; J: TRBJ2-2; DNA: TGCAGCGTTGTGGGGGAGAACACCGGGGAGCTGTTTTTT; CDR3: CSVVGENTGELFF
D: TRBD1; size: few; V: TRBV29-1; J: TRBJ1-2; DNA: TGCAGCACCGACGGACAGGGGGCTTATGGCTACACCTTC; CDR3: CSTDGQGAYGYTF
D: -; size: few; V: TRBV10-2; J: TRBJ2-3; DNA: TGCGCCAGCAGCGGTAGACAGGGCACAGATACGCAGTATTTT; CDR3: CASSGRQGTDTQYF
D: -; size: few; V: TRBV2; J: TRBJ2-5; DNA: TGTGCCAGCAGTGAAGGTGGTCCGGGGGAGACCCAGTACTTC; CDR3: CASSEGGPGETQYF
D: TRBD2; size: -; V: TRBV3-1; J: TRBJ2-5; DNA: TGTGCCAGCAGCCCCACTAGCGGTCAAGAGACCCAGTACTTC; CDR3: CASSPTSGQETQYF
D: TRBD1; size: many; V: TRBV30; J: TRBJ2-2; DNA: TGTGCCTGGAGCATTAGGTTTAGGACAGGGCGTCTCGGGGAGCTGTTTTTT; CDR3: CAWSIRFRTGRLGELFF
D: TRBD1; size: -; V: TRBV29-1; J: TRBJ1-2; DNA: TGCAGCGTTGGGGACAGGTCCTCCGGTGGCTACACCTTC; CDR3: CSVGDRSSGGYTF
D: -; size: -; V: TRBV4-1; J: TRBJ2-3; DNA: TGCGCCAGCAGCCAAGGGGGAGGTAGGACAGATACGCAGTATTTT; CDR3: CASSQGGGRTDTQYF